The present T cell receptor (beta chain) was sequenced within a study of cytomegalovirus exposure and HLA in healthy donors. Primers: 60 Vbeta forward and 13 Jbeta reverse. Sequenced by immunoSEQ multiplex PCR; TCRdb stores in-frame clones only, minus some. In the table there are around 150,000 clones, roughly 82% of which are singletons. CDR1 and CDR2 (germline): SNHLY, FYNNEI. J was trimmed by 7 bases and V by 7 bases; bases with no gene match: 7. There are 14 residues in the CDR3. Material for sequencing was PBMCs. This sequence was found in a man aged 45-65 years in good health and CMV-seropositive. This sequence joins TRBV2 and TRBJ2-2; 9 bases line up with TRBD1. The CDR3 sequence: CASTADRGDGELFF. As DNA, the CDR3 is TGTGCCAGCACCGCCGACAGGGGGGACGGGGAGCTGTTTTTT.